Sequencing of this T cell receptor (beta chain) was carried out in a study of cytomegalovirus exposure and HLA in healthy donors. For the study at large: Later, an analysis reported that the roughly 120 validation repertoires had used the same platform as the roughly 720 first-cohort repertoires. Overall study results and limits: Associated with cytomegalovirus, according to the listing, were 150 to 200 TCR beta chains.

A word on this clone: Its antigen is not identified.

Produced via immunoSEQ multiplex PCR; TCRdb's table is partial and in-frame only. Of roughly 250,000 clones in the sample, around 88% are singletons; the top ten hold roughly 1.2%. Separation from the approximately 690-subject first cohort characterized the roughly 120-subject validation cohort, to which the donors belonged. The trim removed 2 bases at V and 6 bases at J, leaving 10 bases unmatched. Germline V lookup: CDR1 KGHSH, CDR2 LQKENI. This CDR3 contains 17 residues. This receptor was identified in a young woman in good health and CMV-seropositive. Sample: PBMCs. The chain has TRBV18 and TRBJ2-2; TRBD1 agrees at 9 bases. CDR3 DNA sequence: TGTGCCAGCTCACCAGATCGCGGGACAGGGTTCGCCGGGGAGCTGTTTTTT. This translates into CASSPDRGTGFAGELFF.